A selection of T cell receptor beta chains follows, all from one sample in a study of radiation and T cells in renal cell carcinoma. The protocol was immunoSEQ multiplex PCR, while the TCRdb copy is restricted to in-frame clones and leaves out a portion. This table has approximately 110,000 clones, around 80% appearing once. The sample was blood, taken from a patient whose treatment included radiotherapy and nephrectomy. The receptors derive from a woman aged 55-69 years with renal cell carcinoma. The CDR3 runs from the conserved cysteine through the conserved F or W. A D gene is named only where the DNA matches it firmly. Size values are once, few and many counts, or a class for expanded clones, and some rows have none.

clone_size j_call d_call v_call cdr3_nt cdr3_aa
few TRBJ2-3 - TRBV2 TGTGCCAGCTCCTCCGGGGCTCATAGCACAGATACGCAGTATTTT CASSSGAHSTDTQYF
- TRBJ2-1 - TRBV28 TGTGCCAGCAGGGCGGGACAGAAGTACTACAATGAGCAGTTCTTC CASRAGQKYYNEQFF
- TRBJ2-1 - TRBV5-1 TGCGCCAGCAGCTTGGCAGGAGAGAGAAACAATGAGCAGTTCTTC CASSLAGERNNEQFF
once TRBJ2-6 - TRBV5-1 TGCGCCAGCAGCTTGGCAGGGACCCTAGGGACTGGGGCCAACGTCCTGACTTTC CASSLAGTLGTGANVLTF
few TRBJ1-2 - TRBV4-1 TGCGCCAGCAGCCAAGATCTGGGGGTTTCCGATGGCTACACCTTC CASSQDLGVSDGYTF
medium-sized TRBJ1-1 - TRBV4-1 TGCGCCAGCAGTCCAACTTTAGGGGTTAACACTGAAGCTTTCTTT CASSPTLGVNTEAFF
- TRBJ1-2 - TRBV6-5 TGTGCCAGCAGTTACCTTACTGGAGCTAACTATGGCTACACCTTC CASSYLTGANYGYTF
- TRBJ2-3 - TRBV19 TGTGCCAGTAGTATAGATAGGCCAGGGAGGACAGATACGCAGTATTTT CASSIDRPGRTDTQYF
- TRBJ1-1 TRBD1 TRBV6-1 TGTGCCAGCAGTGAAGGGAGACTCTACAGGGGGCAGGGCACTGAAGCTTTCTTT CASSEGRLYRGQGTEAFF
- TRBJ2-4 - TRBV6-5 TGTGCCAGCAGTAGGGGACTTCTAGCCAAAAACATTCAGTACTTC CASSRGLLAKNIQYF
- TRBJ2-7 TRBD1 TRBV7-9 TGTGCCAGCAGTCCGACGGGGACAGGGGGCGTTGGTGCGCGTGGGCAGTACTTC CASSPTGTGGVGARGQYF
few TRBJ2-1 - TRBV5-6 TGTGCCAGCAGCTTGGGGGCAAGCCCTGCCTACAATGAGCAGTTCTTC CASSLGASPAYNEQFF
- TRBJ2-5 - TRBV10-3 TGTGCCATCAGTGTACGAGGGGGGGGAGAGACCCAGTACTTC CAISVRGGGETQYF
- TRBJ1-4 - TRBV28 TGTGCCAGCACCTTACATGAAAAACTGTTTTTT CASTLHEKLFF
- TRBJ2-3 - TRBV19 TGTGCCAGTAGTGGAAGACGCGCCGATCTCACAGATACGCAGTATTTT CASSGRRADLTDTQYF
- TRBJ2-7 TRBD2 TRBV19 TGTGCCAGTAGTATCGCCCTAGCGGGACGTTACGAGCAGTACTTC CASSIALAGRYEQYF
many TRBJ2-7 - TRBV27 TGTGCCAGCAGTTTGCTAGCACACTACGAGCAGTACTTC CASSLLAHYEQYF
- TRBJ1-4 TRBD1 TRBV18 TGTGCCAGCTCACCACCGGGACAGGGGCTTGGTAATGAAAAACTGTTTTTT CASSPPGQGLGNEKLFF
- TRBJ2-7 - TRBV11-1 TGTGCCAGCAGCAGAGGGGACGGCGAGCAGTACTTC CASSRGDGEQYF
- TRBJ1-1 - TRBV6-1 TGTGCCAGCAGTGTCGGGGGGATGAACACTGAAGCTTTCTTT CASSVGGMNTEAFF
once TRBJ2-1 - TRBV2 TGTGCCAGCAGTGACCTACTAGCAAATGAGCAGTTCTTC CASSDLLANEQFF
once TRBJ2-1 - TRBV5-6 TGTGCCAGCAGCCCACTAGCTCCACGGATCAATGAGCAGTTCTTC CASSPLAPRINEQFF
few TRBJ2-2 - TRBV18 TGTGCCAGCTCACCACAAGTTGACACCGGGGAGCTGTTTTTT CASSPQVDTGELFF
few TRBJ2-7 - TRBV7-2 TGTGCCAGCAGCTTAGTCGGGGGAGGCAACGAGCAGTACTTC CASSLVGGGNEQYF
- TRBJ2-3 - TRBV7-9 TGTGCCAGCAGCTTAGGTGGATTTAGGGGAGATACGCAGTATTTT CASSLGGFRGDTQYF
- TRBJ2-2 - TRBV4-2 TGTGCCAGCAGCCAAGATGATCGGGCGGGCAGAATCGGGGAGCTGTTTTTT CASSQDDRAGRIGELFF
- TRBJ1-1 - TRBV5-6 TGTGCCAGCAGTCGTGCACGGGCGAACACTGAAGCTTTCTTT CASSRARANTEAFF
- TRBJ2-3 - TRBV10-3 TGTGCCATCAGTTTTGACAGAATGGCAGATACGCAGTATTTT CAISFDRMADTQYF
few TRBJ1-2 TRBD1 TRBV28 TGTGCCAGCAATCGATCCGGGACAGGACTTTACTATGGCTACACCTTC CASNRSGTGLYYGYTF
- TRBJ1-5 - TRBV6-6 TGTGCCAGCAGGCCTACAGCTAGCAATCAGCCCCAGCATTTT CASRPTASNQPQHF
- TRBJ1-4 TRBD1 TRBV5-1 TGCGCCAGCAGCTTAGGGACAGGGAATGAAAAACTGTTTTTT CASSLGTGNEKLFF
once TRBJ2-1 - TRBV6-1 TGTGCCAGCAGTTCGGACGGCTACAATGAGCAGTTCTTC CASSSDGYNEQFF
- TRBJ2-1 TRBD2 TRBV7-9 TGTGCCAGCAGCTTAGAAGGACTAGCGGGCCCCCGGCAGTTCTTC CASSLEGLAGPRQFF
- TRBJ1-1 - TRBV5-4 TGTGCCAGCAGCTTTGGGAACACTGAAGCTTTCTTT CASSFGNTEAFF
- TRBJ1-5 - TRBV6-1 TGTGCCAGCAGTACAGGGAATAGCAATCAGCCCCAGCATTTT CASSTGNSNQPQHF
- TRBJ1-1 TRBD1 TRBV5-1 TGCGCCAGCAGCTTCGAACTGCGACAGGGGACCACTGAAGCTTTCTTT CASSFELRQGTTEAFF
many TRBJ1-2 - TRBV5-1 TGCGCCAGCAGCGGGGGCGAGACACCTCTCTTC CASSGGETPLF
- TRBJ1-1 - TRBV7-2 TGTGCCAGCAGCTTATCGGCCGGGGGGGGAACTGAAGCTTTCTTT CASSLSAGGGTEAFF